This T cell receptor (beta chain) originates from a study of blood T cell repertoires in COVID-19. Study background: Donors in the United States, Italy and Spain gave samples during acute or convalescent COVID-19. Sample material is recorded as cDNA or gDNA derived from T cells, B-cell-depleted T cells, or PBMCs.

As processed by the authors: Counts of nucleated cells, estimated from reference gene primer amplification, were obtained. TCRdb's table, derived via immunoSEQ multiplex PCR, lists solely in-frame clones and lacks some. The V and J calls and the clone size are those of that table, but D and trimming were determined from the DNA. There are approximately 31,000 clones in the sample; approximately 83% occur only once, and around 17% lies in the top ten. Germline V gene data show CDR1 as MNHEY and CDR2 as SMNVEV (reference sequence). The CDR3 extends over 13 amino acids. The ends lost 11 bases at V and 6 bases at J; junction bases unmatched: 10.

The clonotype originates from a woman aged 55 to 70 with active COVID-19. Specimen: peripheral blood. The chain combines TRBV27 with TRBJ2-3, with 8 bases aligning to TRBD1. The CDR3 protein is CAASDRVSDTQYF. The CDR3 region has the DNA TGTGCCGCTTCGGACAGGGTGTCGGATACGCAGTATTTT.